Following are 14 T cell receptor beta chains from one sample sequenced in a study of blood T cell repertoires in COVID-19. TCRdb keeps only in-frame clones here, not all; method: immunoSEQ multiplex PCR. The sample includes around 150,000 clones, 88% of them seen just once. Specimen: peripheral blood. All receptors derive from a human donor with COVID-19, enrolled during active disease. The donor label of this sample is uncertain.

The chain recombines TRBV12-3 or TRBV12-4 with TRBJ2-5; D is unclear. The CDR3 runs 13 residues. V shed 7 bases and J shed 5 bases, with 14 bases lying between them. CDR3 coding DNA: TGTGCCAGCACCAACCCGGTATCTGAGACCCAGTACTTC. Its protein product is CASTNPVSETQYF.

This clone was counted once. The V call is TRBV2, the J call TRBJ2-7; maybe TRBD1 (6 bases). V was trimmed by 6 bases and J by 3 bases, leaving 9 bases between them. CDR1 SNHLY and CDR2 FYNNEI come from the germline V gene. CDR3 length: 12 residues. CDR3 sequence reads: CASRVDSYEQYF. The CDR3 DNA sequence: TGTGCCAGCAGGGTGGACAGCTACGAGCAGTACTTC.

This chain joins TRBV6-5 and TRBJ1-2, with unresolved D. The CDR3 runs 13 residues. Germline V gene lookup returns CDR1 MNHEY and CDR2 SVGAGI. V was shortened by 6 bases and J by 8 bases, with 16 bases between the two germline ends. In DNA, the CDR3 is TGTGCCAGCAGAGAGGGCCTATCGGGCGGCTACACCTTC. It yields the protein CASREGLSGGYTF.

V usage is TRBV7-9 and J usage is TRBJ2-5; the D gene is possibly TRBD2 (6 bases). The V gene lost 8 bases and the J gene lost 2 bases, with 12 bases spanning the gap. There are 13 residues in the CDR3. CDR1 SEHNR and CDR2 FQNEAQ come from the germline V gene (reference sequence). The CDR3 reads CASGGAGQETQYF. CDR3 DNA: TGTGCCAGCGGTGGCGCGGGGCAAGAGACCCAGTACTTC.

This rearrangement joins TRBV5-1 to TRBJ2-3; TRBD1 aligns across 11 bases. The CDR3 has 16 amino acids. J was trimmed by 0 bases and V by 4 bases; bases with no gene match: 4. Germline V gene sequence: CDR1 SGHRS, CDR2 YFSETQ. The chain's CDR3 is CASSPGQGASTDTQYF. The DNA of the CDR3 is TGCGCCAGCAGCCCCGGACAGGGGGCGAGCACAGATACGCAGTATTTT.

CDR3 DNA: TGTGCCAGCAGCTTAGCGAGCGGTACAGATACGCAGTATTTT. Amino acids: CASSLASGTDTQYF. The chain uses TRBV7-6 and TRBJ2-3; D perhaps matches TRBD2 (5 bases). Germline CDR1 reads SGHVS; CDR2 reads FNYEAQ. Between the trimmed V and J ends, which lost 0 bases and 3 bases, there was a span of 7 bases. The CDR3 has 14 amino acids.

The gene calls are TRBV7-9 and TRBJ1-4; TRBD1 aligns across 8 bases. Looked up from germline, CDR1 is SEHNR and CDR2 is FQNEAQ (reference sequence). CDR3 length: 16 amino acids. With V trimmed by 2 bases and J by 0 bases, 2 bases remained unmatched. In DNA form, the CDR3 reads TGTGCCAGCAGCTTAACAGGGGGGACAACTAATGAAAAACTGTTTTTT. As protein: CASSLTGGTTNEKLFF.

The rearrangement uses TRBV3-1 (or the pseudogene TRBV3-2) and TRBJ2-5; possibly TRBD2 for D (5 bases). CDR1 is LGHDT and CDR2 is YNNKEL in the germline V gene (reference sequence). The CDR3 totals 14 residues. Trimming removed 0 bases from V and 2 bases from J, with 7 bases in between. CDR3 region: CASSQDTSQETQYF. The CDR3 DNA is TGTGCCAGCAGCCAAGATACTAGTCAAGAGACCCAGTACTTC.

The J gene is TRBJ1-4, the V gene TRBV19; D gene ambiguous. Trimming cost V 1 base and J 8 bases, with 14 bases left between them. Germline CDR1 is LNHDA and CDR2 is SQIVND (reference sequence). CDR3 length equals 15 residues. The CDR3 DNA is TGTGCCAGTAGTATAGCCGCCAGGTGGAACGAAAAACTGTTTTTT. This sequence encodes CASSIAARWNEKLFF.

V gene TRBV9 combines with J gene TRBJ2-2; 10 bases line up with TRBD2. Germline V gene sequence: CDR1 SGDLS, CDR2 YYNGEE. The CDR3 length is 18 residues. V was pared by 0 bases and J by 5 bases, with 10 bases of the junction left unmatched. The CDR3 here is CASSVVDPSGGVTGELFF. Written as DNA, the CDR3 is TGTGCCAGCAGCGTAGTCGACCCGAGCGGGGGGGTTACCGGGGAGCTGTTTTTT.

The chain uses TRBV3-1 (or the pseudogene TRBV3-2) and TRBJ2-7; D not certain. Germline CDR1 LGHDT, CDR2 YNNKEL (reference sequence). V lost 4 bases, J lost 2 bases, and 15 bases lay in between. The CDR3 is 15 residues long. The CDR3 region has the DNA TGTGCCAGCAGCCCCGTGATGGGCTCTACCTACGAGCAGTACTTC. This gives the protein CASSPVMGSTYEQYF.

The chain uses TRBV2 and TRBJ1-4; D is uncertain. The CDR3 is 17 residues long. Germline V gives CDR1 SNHLY, CDR2 FYNNEI. Trimming took off 0 bases at V and 4 bases at J, with 15 bases between the two ends. CDR3 nucleotide sequence: TGTGCCAGCAGTGAAGCCAGCAGACGGAGAGTTAATGAAAAACTGTTTTTT. This encodes CASSEASRRRVNEKLFF.

This rearrangement joins TRBV4-1 to TRBJ1-2; D not resolved. The V end lost 0 bases, the J end lost 7 bases, and 18 bases lay between the germline ends. Germline-derived CDR1 and CDR2 are MGHRA and YSYEKL. The CDR3 runs to 16 residues. The CDR3 bases are TGCGCCAGCAGCCAAGATCTGAGAGGTGGAGATGGTGGCTACACCTTC. It translates to CASSQDLRGGDGGYTF.

The chain employs TRBV4-1 and TRBJ2-3; 7 positions agree with TRBD2. The ends lost 0 bases at V and 0 bases at J; junction bases unmatched: 15. This CDR3 comprises 20 residues. CDR1 is MGHRA and CDR2 is YSYEKL in the germline V gene. This CDR3 is CASSQDRPTGTILSTDTQYF. The CDR3 DNA sequence: TGCGCCAGCAGCCAAGATCGGCCTACCGGGACTATCCTTAGCACAGATACGCAGTATTTT.